Sequencing of this TCR beta chain was carried out in a study of OX40 agonist ivuxolimab in advanced cancers. Study-wide background: An anti-OX40 (CD134) antibody with agonistic activity, ivuxolimab, was administered to patients. Those enrolled were about 80% male, with a mean age of approximately 60 years and ages from about 20 to 80.

This clone ranks as medium-sized. Its antigen remains unidentified. Germline V CDR1 and CDR2: SGHAT, FQDESV (reference sequence). The CDR3 sequence is 14 residues long. Trimming pared 5 bases from V and 5 bases from J, leaving 16 bases between. General observations from the study: Part of the nonresponder group also had normalized T-cell clonal expansion that was low.

The data were produced by immunoSEQ multiplex PCR, yet TCRdb's version contains in-frame clones alone and is incomplete. There are some 24,000 clones in the sample; over 65% occur only once, and 1.4% lies in the top ten. The rearrangement links TRBV11-1 to TRBJ2-7; D remains ambiguous. The receptor was isolated from an adult with an advanced solid tumor such as melanoma, head and neck, liver or kidney cancer. Material: CD4+ or CD8+ T cells sorted from blood, obtained in a trial of the OX40 agonist ivuxolimab. The CDR3 region is CASSPSQGSHEQYF. DNA for the CDR3: TGTGCCAGCAGCCCTTCCCAAGGGTCCCACGAGCAGTACTTC.